These T cell receptor beta chains were read from a single sample in a study of cytomegalovirus exposure and HLA in healthy donors. Libraries were prepared by immunoSEQ multiplex PCR; TCRdb keeps only in-frame clonotypes and omits some of them. The sample lists some 90,000 clones, under 85% occurring once. Sequencing input: PBMCs. All receptors come from a man younger than 40 in good health and CMV-seronegative. CDR3s include the opening cysteine and the closing phenylalanine or tryptophan. D genes are given only for firm matches. A clone size is listed for some rows: how often the clone was seen (once, few, many), or a class if it is expanded.

CASSRDYSNQPQHF	TGTGCCAGCAGCCGAGACTATAGCAATCAGCCCCAGCATTTT	-	TRBV7-2	TRBJ1-5	-	14
CASSSPKGQNTEAFF	TGTGCCAGCAGTTCCCCCAAAGGACAAAACACTGAAGCTTTCTTT	-	TRBV28	TRBJ1-1	-	15
CASSLTDNQPQHF	TGTGCCAGCAGCCTGACAGATAATCAGCCCCAGCATTTT	-	TRBV28	TRBJ1-5	-	13
CASSPTDRINTEAFF	TGTGCCAGCAGTCCAACGGACAGGATTAACACTGAAGCTTTCTTT	TRBD1	TRBV25-1	TRBJ1-1	-	15
CASSLGGDSYTGELFF	TGTGCCAGCAGCTTAGGGGGGGACTCGTACACCGGGGAGCTGTTTTTT	-	TRBV13	TRBJ2-2	-	16
CASSFPTGYGIYEQYF	TGTGCCAGCAGCTTCCCAACAGGGTACGGTATCTACGAGCAGTACTTC	-	TRBV11-2	TRBJ2-7	-	16
CASSLVPGQGTFYSGANVLTF	TGCGCCAGCAGCTTGGTGCCCGGACAGGGGACCTTTTACTCTGGGGCCAACGTCCTGACTTTC	TRBD1	TRBV5-1	TRBJ2-6	-	21
CASSQVAVGQGRYGYTF	TGCGCCAGCAGCCAAGTGGCCGTCGGACAGGGAAGGTATGGCTACACCTTC	TRBD1	TRBV4-1	TRBJ1-2	-	17
CSVVTGWRNTEAFF	TGCAGCGTAGTTACAGGGTGGAGGAACACTGAAGCTTTCTTT	-	TRBV29-1	TRBJ1-1	-	14
CASSRNEQYF	TGTGCCAGCAGTCGTAACGAGCAGTACTTC	-	TRBV28	TRBJ2-7	few	10
CASSLSIDRGRTGELFF	TGTGCCAGCAGTTTATCTATAGACAGGGGCAGGACCGGGGAGCTGTTTTTT	TRBD1	TRBV27	TRBJ2-2	-	17
CASRPGISYEQYF	TGTGCCAGCCGACCAGGGATTTCCTACGAGCAGTACTTC	-	TRBV6-1	TRBJ2-7	-	13
CASSLRRVGSSGNTIYF	TGTGCCAGCAGCTTGCGTCGTGTCGGGAGCTCTGGAAACACCATATATTTT	-	TRBV5-6	TRBJ1-3	-	17
CASSLATAGNTIYF	TGTGCCAGCAGCTTGGCGACAGCCGGAAACACCATATATTTT	-	TRBV5-4	TRBJ1-3	-	14
CASSPRTGTYGYTF	TGTGCCAGCAGCCCCAGGACAGGGACCTATGGCTACACCTTC	TRBD1	TRBV7-9	TRBJ1-2	-	14
CASRDPTGGGETQYF	TGTGCCAGCAGAGATCCCACAGGGGGCGGTGAGACCCAGTACTTC	TRBD1	TRBV2	TRBJ2-5	-	15
CAWTPRTGPGAYEQYF	TGTGCCTGGACCCCTAGGACAGGCCCAGGGGCCTACGAGCAGTACTTC	TRBD1	TRBV30	TRBJ2-7	-	16
CASSQERREAWVNYGYTF	TGCGCCAGCAGCCAAGAAAGGCGGGAGGCCTGGGTCAACTATGGCTACACCTTC	-	TRBV4-1	TRBJ1-2	-	18
CASTPRRDGVGPQHF	TGTGCCAGCACCCCACGGAGGGATGGGGTAGGACCCCAGCATTTT	-	TRBV28	TRBJ1-5	-	15
CASLREASVYGYTF	TGTGCCAGTCTACGGGAGGCATCTGTCTATGGCTACACCTTC	-	TRBV6-1	TRBJ1-2	-	14
CSVGSSGGSNEQFF	TGCAGCGTTGGATCAAGCGGGGGATCCAATGAGCAGTTCTTC	TRBD2	TRBV29-1	TRBJ2-1	-	14
CASSLRGTGSYEQYF	TGTGCCAGCAGCTTGCGTGGGACAGGATCCTACGAGCAGTACTTC	TRBD1	TRBV5-8	TRBJ2-7	-	15
CASSPREGVNSPLHF	TGTGCCAGCAGCCCCCGGGAGGGGGTTAATTCACCCCTCCACTTT	-	TRBV7-8	TRBJ1-6	-	15
CASSVEAGAGYTF	TGTGCCAGCAGCGTAGAGGCAGGTGCTGGCTACACCTTC	-	TRBV9	TRBJ1-2	-	13
CASRTGSGRAGGYTF	TGTGCCAGCAGAACCGGATCCGGCAGGGCCGGGGGCTACACCTTC	-	TRBV6-6	TRBJ1-2	-	15
CASSVGDRVNSPLHF	TGTGCCAGCAGTGTTGGGGACAGGGTGAATTCACCCCTCCACTTT	TRBD1	TRBV6-1	TRBJ1-6	-	15
CASSLAGGSDYGYTF	TGTGCCAGCAGCTTAGCTGGCGGGTCAGACTATGGCTACACCTTC	-	TRBV7-9	TRBJ1-2	-	15
CASSWTGGSPEKLFF	TGCGCCAGCAGCTGGACAGGGGGTAGCCCAGAAAAACTGTTTTTT	TRBD1	TRBV5-1	TRBJ1-4	-	15
CASSIRRTNEKLFF	TGTGCCAGTAGTATAAGGAGGACTAATGAAAAACTGTTTTTT	-	TRBV19	TRBJ1-4	-	14
CASSSGRGNSPLHF	TGTGCCAGCAGTTCGGGGAGGGGAAATTCACCCCTCCACTTT	-	TRBV27	TRBJ1-6	-	14
CASSQVGQGVGEQYF	TGTGCCAGCAGCCAAGTGGGTCAGGGTGTTGGGGAGCAGTACTTC	-	TRBV14	TRBJ2-7	once	15
CASSPGGTNQPQHF	TGTGCCAGCTCACCCGGCGGGACCAATCAGCCCCAGCATTTT	-	TRBV18	TRBJ1-5	-	14
CASSGQGGDEQFF	TGTGCCAGCAGTGGGCAAGGGGGGGATGAGCAGTTCTTC	-	TRBV2	TRBJ2-1	once	13
CAWELQGADTQYF	TGTGCCTGGGAACTACAGGGAGCAGATACGCAGTATTTT	-	TRBV30	TRBJ2-3	-	13
CASSLVLAGEQETQYF	TGCGCCAGCAGCTTGGTACTAGCGGGGGAGCAAGAGACCCAGTACTTC	TRBD2	TRBV5-1	TRBJ2-5	few	16
CASSQGTSGNTDTQYF	TGTGCCAGCAGCCAAGGGACTAGCGGTAACACAGATACGCAGTATTTT	TRBD2	TRBV4-2	TRBJ2-3	-	16
CASSPLLSSYNEQFF	TGTGCCAGCAGCCCCTTATTGAGCTCCTACAATGAGCAGTTCTTC	-	TRBV6-6	TRBJ2-1	-	15
CASSVGNGPYEQYF	TGTGCCAGCAGCGTAGGTAATGGGCCCTACGAGCAGTACTTC	-	TRBV9	TRBJ2-7	-	14
CASSLSGSGTLNEKLFF	TGTGCCAGCAGTTTATCGGGAAGCGGTACACTTAATGAAAAACTGTTTTTT	-	TRBV27	TRBJ1-4	-	17
CASSQVQGDYGYTF	TGCGCCAGCAGCCAGGTACAGGGCGACTATGGCTACACCTTC	-	TRBV5-1	TRBJ1-2	-	14
CASSVEGQGRNEQFF	TGTGCCAGCAGCGTAGAGGGACAGGGGAGGAATGAGCAGTTCTTC	TRBD1	TRBV9	TRBJ2-1	-	15
CASSPTGIMGYEQYF	TGCGCCAGCAGCCCGACAGGGATCATGGGCTACGAGCAGTACTTC	TRBD1	TRBV5-1	TRBJ2-7	-	15
CASSYLRTGLQPQHF	TGTGCCAGTAGTTATCTCCGGACAGGGCTTCAGCCCCAGCATTTT	TRBD1	TRBV19	TRBJ1-5	-	15
CASSLWADQPQHF	TGTGCCAGCAGTTTATGGGCAGATCAGCCCCAGCATTTT	-	TRBV27	TRBJ1-5	-	13
CASSASTSGSHLEAFF	TGTGCCAGCAGCGCCTCAACTTCAGGGTCCCACCTTGAAGCTTTCTTT	-	TRBV9	TRBJ1-1	-	16
CASSQVIGEFWTGELFF	TGTGCCAGCAGCCAAGTCATCGGGGAGTTTTGGACCGGGGAGCTGTTTTTT	-	TRBV14	TRBJ2-2	few	17
CASRGQGPSFNYGYTF	TGTGCCAGTAGGGGACAGGGACCCAGTTTTAACTATGGCTACACCTTC	TRBD1	TRBV9	TRBJ1-2	few	16
CASSLVAGDNQPQHF	TGTGCCAGCAGCTTAGTCGCAGGGGACAATCAGCCCCAGCATTTT	-	TRBV7-2	TRBJ1-5	-	15